These 15 T cell receptor beta chains came from one sample sequenced in a study of Graves' ophthalmopathy and Graves' hyperthyroidism. RNA served as the template for amplifying TCR beta CDR3 regions. Second-round multiplex PCR came after first-round RT-PCR with HTBI primers. MiXCR, applied by TCRdb to the multiplex PCR reads, yields one record per CDR3 protein. The sample gives about 590,000 distinct CDR3 sequences, about two fifths of which show up once; less than 4.5% is in the top ten. Input material: peripheral blood or thyroid tissue (not recorded which). The origin of the receptors is an adult man with Graves' hyperthyroidism.

This clonotype occurred once. V is TRBV7-2 and J is TRBJ1-1; TRBD1 aligns across 9 bases. The CDR3 loop spans 14 amino acids. V lost 3 bases and J lost 5; bases outside the gene matches: 4. Germline loops: CDR1 SGHTA, CDR2 FQGNSA. The DNA of the CDR3 is TGTGCCAGCAGCTTGGGACAGGGACCTACTGAAGCTTTCTTT. It yields the protein CASSLGQGPTEAFF.

This clonotype was recorded at least ten times. This chain joins TRBV6-5 and TRBJ2-7, with 12 bases fitting TRBD2. Germline CDR1 is MNHEY and CDR2 is SVGAGI. V gave up 0 bases and J gave up 3 bases; unmatched junction bases: 3. The CDR3 length is 16 residues. In DNA, the CDR3 is TGTGCCAGCAGTTACTCGACTAGCGGGAGCCTCTACGAGCAGTACTTC. It yields the protein CASSYSTSGSLYEQYF.

The rearrangement uses TRBV7-9 and TRBJ2-7; D not certain. The germline CDR1 and CDR2 sequences are SEHNR and FQNEAQ (reference sequence). The V and J ends lost 4 bases and 7 bases respectively, with 8 bases between them. The CDR3 runs to 11 residues. Here the CDR3 reads CASSSAEEQYF. CDR3 DNA sequence: TGTGCCAGCAGCTCGGCGGAGGAGCAGTACTTC.

Comment on this clonotype: Since a much larger clone is just one base distant, this may be a read error. This chain joins TRBV29-1 and TRBJ1-2; D possibly corresponds to TRBD1 (6 bases). The CDR3 totals 13 residues. In germline, CDR1 is SQVTM, CDR2 ANQGSEA. CDR3 sequence: CSVEGTTNYGCTF. The DNA for the CDR3 is TGCAGCGTTGAGGGGACAACTAACTATGGCTGCACCTTC. Full variable domain (rest looked up from reference TRBV29-1 and TRBJ1-2): SAVISQKPSRDICQRGTSLTIQCQVDSQVTMMFWYRQQPGQSLTLIATANQGSEATYESGFVIDKFPISRPNLTFSTLTVSNMSPEDSSIYLCSVEGTTNYGCTFGSGTRLTVV.

Comment on this clonotype: A much larger clone differs from this one at a single base, so this may be a read error. This chain joins TRBV4-2 and TRBJ1-1; 7 nucleotides match TRBD1. The CDR3 runs to 14 residues. Germline CDR1 LGHNA, CDR2 YNFKEQ. CDR3 nucleotide sequence: TGTGCCAGCAGCCCGGGACAGAGGAACGCTGAAGCTTTCTTT. Amino acid sequence: CASSPGQRNAEAFF.

The rearrangement links TRBV7-9 to TRBJ1-5; D is uncertain. V lost 1 base and J lost 4, with 8 bases in between. This CDR3 is 14 amino acids long. Germline V CDR1 and CDR2: SEHNR, FQNEAQ (reference sequence). For the CDR3, the DNA is TGTGCCAGCAGCTTAGGGGCCGCGAATCAGCCCCAGCATTTT. It codes for CASSLGAANQPQHF.

This clonotype was observed at least ten times. V gene TRBV20-1 combines with J gene TRBJ2-7; TRBD1 aligns across 11 bases. The CDR3 sequence is 14 residues long. Looked up from germline, CDR1 is DFQATT and CDR2 is SNEGSKA (reference sequence). Trimming removed 6 bases from V and 5 bases from J; junction bases left unmatched: 9. The CDR3 protein is CSARPGQGVHEQYF. The CDR3 bases are TGCAGTGCCAGACCGGGACAGGGGGTTCACGAGCAGTACTTC.

Notes on this clonotype: This may stem from a read error, because a much larger clone lies one nucleotide away. The rearrangement joins TRBV29-1 to TRBJ1-2; perhaps TRBD1 as D (6 bases). Per germline, CDR1 SQVTM and CDR2 ANQGSEA. Trimming took off 7 bases at V and 5 bases at J, with 29 bases between the two ends. This CDR3 comprises 17 residues. Here the CDR3 reads CSAEGGGTAFVKYGYTF. In DNA form, the CDR3 reads TGCAGCGCCGAGGGGGGTGGGACCGCCTTCGTAAAGTATGGCTACACCTTC.

The chain joins TRBV19 to TRBJ1-4; no firm D call. Germline V gene data show CDR1 as LNHDA and CDR2 as SQIVND (reference sequence). CDR3 size: 13 residues. The V and J ends lost 7 bases and 5 bases respectively, with 11 bases between them. The CDR3 DNA reads TGTGCCAGTAAAGCTGTCTCGAATGAAAAACTGTTTTTT. Protein sequence: CASKAVSNEKLFF.

This clonotype was seen more than once but under ten times. CDR3 in amino acids: CASSLGLDPGETQYF. DNA of the CDR3: TGTGCCAGCAGCTTAGGTCTGGACCCTGGGGAGACCCAGTACTTC. The chain is built from TRBV7-9 and TRBJ2-5; D not certain. V lost 1 base and J 5 bases, leaving 14 bases between the germline ends. The CDR3 length is 15 residues. Looked up from germline, CDR1 is SEHNR and CDR2 is FQNEAQ (reference sequence).

The chain has TRBV7-9 and TRBJ1-2; D ambiguous. Deletions cut 5 bases from V and 7 bases from J, with 14 bases between. The CDR3 totals 13 residues. The germline V gene has CDR1 SEHNR and CDR2 FQNEAQ (reference sequence). This chain's CDR3 is CASSLEGSRGYTF. The CDR3 coding sequence is TGTGCCAGCAGCCTGGAGGGTTCACGTGGCTACACCTTC.

Of note for this clonotype: Germline and junction disagree at one end, which may indicate a read error. The genes are TRBV10-3 and TRBJ1-6, with a tentative D call TRBD1 (5 bases). This CDR3 spans 19 amino acids. Germline V gives CDR1 ENHRY, CDR2 SYGVKD. This CDR3 reads CASSYSTGGLSSYNSPLHF. CDR3 nucleotide sequence: TGTGCCAGCAGTTACTCGACGGGGGGTCTAAGCTCCTATAATTCACCCCTCCACTTT.

Remarks on this clonotype: Given a much more abundant clone one base away, this may be a read error. The chain has TRBV5-1 and TRBJ1-5; unclear D gene. CDR1 is SGHRS, CDR2 YFSETQ, per germline. The CDR3 spans 15 residues. Trimming cost V 0 bases and J 4 bases, with 11 bases left between them. The CDR3 bases are TGCGCCAGCAGCTTGGGCGCCCAAGGGAATCAGCCCCAGCATTTT. The encoded protein is CASSLGAQGNQPQHF.

With regard to this clonotype: At one end the junction does not follow the germline gene, possibly because of a read error. CDR3 nucleotide sequence: TGCGCCAGCAGCACCGGGACAGGGGAAACACGAAAGGACTCTGGGGCCAACGCCCTGACTTTC. Amino acids: CASSTGTGETRKDSGANALTF. The V call is TRBV5-1, the J call TRBJ2-6, with 10 bases identical to TRBD1. CDR1 is SGHRS, CDR2 YFSETQ, per germline. The CDR3 runs 21 residues.

The rearrangement joins TRBV15 to TRBJ2-2, with D perhaps given as TRBD1 or TRBD2 (6 bases each). Germline-derived CDR1 and CDR2 are LNHNV and YYDKDF (reference sequence). This CDR3 has 14 residues. V dropped 0 bases and J dropped 8 bases, with 10 bases sitting between them. The CDR3 region is CATSRDGGTGELFF. DNA of the CDR3: TGTGCCACCAGCAGAGATGGCGGGACAGGGGAGCTGTTTTTT.